A single sample is the source of the 17 T cell receptor beta chains below, sequenced in a study of shared clonotypes between healthy human individuals. TCRdb's copy holds only in-frame clones and misses some; the assay was immunoSEQ multiplex PCR. This sample carries approximately 530,000 clones, 96% of them seen once, and the ten largest clones take under 0.06%. The sequenced sample was naive CD4+ T cells sorted from blood. Noted subset: CD45RA+ positively selected. These receptors were collected from a woman in her twenties or thirties in good health.

The chain uses TRBV7-2 and TRBJ2-1, with D tentatively TRBD2 (6 bases). The germline V and J ends were trimmed by 1 base and 4 bases, with 17 bases remaining between them. CDR1 is SGHTA and CDR2 is FQGNSA in the germline V gene. The CDR3 covers 17 residues. CDR3 bases: TGTGCCAGCAGCTTAGATCGGGGTAGCGGTATATACAATGAGCAGTTCTTC. Encoded protein: CASSLDRGSGIYNEQFF.

The V call is TRBV19, the J call TRBJ2-7; tentatively, D is TRBD1 (6 bases). This CDR3 comprises 16 residues. Trimming took 2 bases from V and 2 from J, leaving 16 bases between them. In germline, CDR1 is LNHDA, CDR2 SQIVND (reference sequence). CDR3 residues: CASSIIPGQSTYEQYF. CDR3 bases: TGTGCCAGTAGTATAATACCTGGACAGTCTACCTACGAGCAGTACTTC. Based on the CDR3 plus reference TRBV19 and TRBJ2-7, the full variable domain is DGGITQSPKYLFRKEGQNVTLSCEQNLNHDAMYWYRQDPGQGLRLIYYSQIVNDFQKGDIAEGYSVSREKKESFPLTVTSAQKNPTAFYLCASSIIPGQSTYEQYFGPGTRLTVT.

The gene calls are TRBV25-1 and TRBJ2-7, with D perhaps matching TRBD2 (6 bases). CDR1 and CDR2 (germline): MGHDK, SYGVNS. The CDR3 is made up of 15 amino acids. The ends were cut back, 1 base at V and 2 bases at J, with 12 bases in the middle. CDR3 sequence (DNA): TGTGCCAGCAGTGAATCATCGGCGGGAACCTACGAGCAGTACTTC. Amino acids: CASSESSAGTYEQYF.

The rearrangement uses TRBV11-2 and TRBJ2-3; TRBD2 agrees at 11 bases. CDR1 is SGHAT and CDR2 is FQNNGV in the germline V gene. The CDR3 is 18 amino acids. The V segment lost 1 base and the J segment 2 bases; nucleotides outside the gene matches: 8. CDR3 protein: CASSLVAPLAGDTDTQYF. Here the CDR3 DNA reads TGTGCCAGCAGCTTAGTAGCCCCACTAGCGGGAGACACAGATACGCAGTATTTT.

J is TRBJ1-1 and V is TRBV2; TRBD1 matches at 7 bases. After removal of 7 bases from V and 2 bases from J, the junction contained 7 bases not matched to a gene. Germline V gene data show CDR1 as SNHLY and CDR2 as FYNNEI. This CDR3 comprises 14 residues. The CDR3 DNA sequence: TGTGCCAGCAACCCGACAGGGATCAACACTGAAGCTTTCTTT. It is translated as CASNPTGINTEAFF.

The chain couples TRBV29-1 to TRBJ1-3, with TRBD1 matching over 7 bases. V gave up 7 bases and J gave up 3 bases; unmatched junction bases: 6. From germline, CDR1 is SQVTM and CDR2 ANQGSEA. This CDR3 contains 13 residues. The CDR3 DNA is TGCAGCGCGGGACAGAGGCTTGGAAACACCATATATTTT. It is translated as CSAGQRLGNTIYF.

The rearrangement links TRBV7-9 to TRBJ2-7; D not resolved. V was trimmed by 3 bases and J by 3 bases, leaving 12 bases between them. Germline V lookup: CDR1 SEHNR, CDR2 FQNEAQ (reference sequence). The CDR3 sequence is 14 residues long. CDR3 protein: CASSLPRWDYEQYF. CDR3 bases: TGTGCCAGCAGCTTGCCCAGGTGGGACTACGAGCAGTACTTC.

This clone appeared a single time. The sample holds other DNA sequences that translate to the same CDR3. The V and J genes are TRBV28 and TRBJ1-1; tentative D call: TRBD1 (6 bases). Germline V gives CDR1 MDHEN, CDR2 SYDVKM. V lost 5 bases and J lost 0, with 7 bases in between. The CDR3 is made up of 13 amino acids. The CDR3, as DNA: TGTGCCAGCAGTGGACAGTTGAACACTGAAGCTTTCTTT. Its translation: CASSGQLNTEAFF.

This chain uses TRBV6-1 with TRBJ1-1; D might be TRBD1 (6 bases). Germline V CDR1 and CDR2: MNHNS, SASEGT. The CDR3 loop spans 14 amino acids. The V end was cut by 3 bases, the J end by 0 bases, with 8 bases between. The CDR3 region is CASSEDRVNTEAFF. The CDR3 DNA is TGTGCCAGCAGTGAGGACAGAGTGAACACTGAAGCTTTCTTT.

This clone came up once. The chain recombines TRBV18 with TRBJ1-1; 8 positions agree with TRBD1. In germline, CDR1 is KGHSH, CDR2 LQKENI. V was clipped by 3 bases and J by 4 bases; unmatched bases: 7. This CDR3 region has 15 residues. CDR3 in DNA: TGTGCCAGCTCACCTTCGGCAGGGGGCGGCACTGAAGCTTTCTTT. Its protein product is CASSPSAGGGTEAFF.

This rearrangement joins TRBV4-1 to TRBJ1-5; D remains ambiguous. The V and J ends lost 2 bases and 2 bases respectively, with 19 bases between them. The CDR3 contains 18 residues. Germline values: CDR1 MGHRA, CDR2 YSYEKL. CDR3 amino acids: CASSQTDRGTGGNQPQHF. The CDR3, as DNA: TGCGCCAGCAGCCAAACTGATCGAGGAACGGGAGGCAATCAGCCCCAGCATTTT.

The genes are TRBV29-1 and TRBJ2-1; 10 nucleotides agree with TRBD2. Germline-derived CDR1 and CDR2 are SQVTM and ANQGSEA. The V segment lost 8 bases and the J segment 7 bases; nucleotides outside the gene matches: 8. The CDR3 loop spans 13 amino acids. CDR3 sequence: CSLPGLAQNEQFF. CDR3 DNA sequence: TGCAGCTTACCGGGACTAGCGCAAAATGAGCAGTTCTTC.

The J gene is TRBJ1-3, the V gene TRBV5-1; D is unclear. This CDR3 has 16 residues. Trimming pared 0 bases from V and 0 bases from J, leaving 10 bases between. From germline, CDR1 is SGHRS and CDR2 YFSETQ. The CDR3 region has the DNA TGCGCCAGCAGCTTGGAGGGTTGGGGCTCTGGAAACACCATATATTTT. Translation gives CASSLEGWGSGNTIYF. The entire variable domain, with the rest obtained from reference TRBV5-1 and TRBJ1-3, is as follows: KAGVTQTPRYLIKTRGQQVTLSCSPISGHRSVSWYQQTPGQGLQFLFEYFSETQRNKGNFPGRFSGRQFSNSRSEMNVSTLELGDSALYLCASSLEGWGSGNTIYFGEGSWLTVV.

The genes are TRBV5-4 and TRBJ1-2; 7 nucleotides agree with TRBD1. Germline assignment: CDR1 SGHNT and CDR2 YYREEE (reference sequence). This CDR3 has 14 residues. Trimming removed 4 bases from V and 4 bases from J; junction bases left unmatched: 7. DNA for the CDR3: TGTGCCAGCAGCGGGACGGGACAGCCCTATGGCTACACCTTC. It translates to CASSGTGQPYGYTF.

The V and J genes are TRBV21-1 and TRBJ2-1. TRBV21-1 is noted as a pseudogene. CDR3 length equals 16 residues. CDR3: CASSKAGQGESDEQFF. The CDR3, as DNA: TGTGCCAGCAGCAAAGCGGGGCAGGGAGAGAGCGATGAGCAGTTCTTC.

Written as DNA, the CDR3 is TGTGCCAGCAGTAAAGGACAGGCGCGCGAAAAACTGTTTTTT. As protein: CASSKGQAREKLFF. The chain carries TRBV6-6 and TRBJ1-4; 7 bases line up with TRBD1. The length of the CDR3 is 14 residues. The J segment lost 8 bases and the V segment lost 5 bases, leaving 8 bases of the junction unmatched. Germline CDR1 MNHNY, CDR2 SVGAGI (reference sequence).

The J gene is TRBJ1-1, the V gene TRBV7-5; TRBD1, as called in the table, went unchecked against the DNA. TRBV7-5 is designated a pseudogene. The CDR3 loop spans 14 amino acids. The CDR3 loop is CVRSLGDSFTEAFF. Written as DNA, the CDR3 is TGTGTCAGAAGCTTAGGGGACAGTTTCACTGAAGCTTTCTTT.